A single sample gave rise to the 11 T cell receptor beta chains below, sequenced in a study of blood T cell repertoires in COVID-19. Sequencing was performed with immunoSEQ multiplex PCR; in TCRdb, only in-frame clones are kept and a portion is missing. The sample consists of 250,000 or so clones, about 80% of them appearing once. The sample consisted of PBMCs or T cells enriched from blood (not recorded which). The receptors stem from a man aged 55 to 70 who had recovered from COVID-19.

This clone was seen just once. This chain uses TRBV5-6 with TRBJ1-2; tentatively, D is TRBD1 (5 bases). Trimming shortened V by 6 bases and J by 4 bases, and 22 bases separated the two germline ends. Germline CDR1 reads SGHDT; CDR2 reads YYEEEE. The CDR3 is made up of 16 amino acids. The CDR3 sequence is CASIQGGAGAGYGYTF. The CDR3 nucleotides read TGTGCCAGCATCCAAGGAGGGGCAGGAGCTGGCTATGGCTACACCTTC.

V usage is TRBV9 and J usage is TRBJ2-1, with D tentatively TRBD1 (6 bases). Germline V CDR1 and CDR2: SGDLS, YYNGEE. Trimming stripped 1 base from V and 1 base from J, with 12 bases between. The CDR3 extends over 16 amino acids. The CDR3, as DNA: TGTGCCAGCAGCGTACGTGCCAGGGGTTCCTACAATGAGCAGTTCTTC. Encoded protein: CASSVRARGSYNEQFF.

This chain connects TRBV24-1 to TRBJ2-1; 9 nucleotides match TRBD1. This CDR3 spans 14 amino acids. Germline values: CDR1 KGHDR, CDR2 SFDVKD. V gave up 9 bases and J gave up 5 bases; unmatched junction bases: 7. This chain's CDR3 is CATATGGRDNEQFF. The CDR3 nucleotides read TGTGCCACCGCAACAGGGGGCCGTGACAATGAGCAGTTCTTC.

The genes are TRBV12-3 or TRBV12-4 and TRBJ2-5, with D possibly being TRBD2 (5 bases). The length of the CDR3 is 11 residues. Trimming removed 4 bases from V and 5 bases from J, with 5 bases in between. DNA for the CDR3: TGTGCCAGCAGTTGGAGGGAGACCCAGTACTTC. Protein sequence: CASSWRETQYF.

This chain uses TRBV15 with TRBJ2-5; 8 nucleotides line up with TRBD2. The germline CDR1 and CDR2 sequences are LNHNV and YYDKDF (reference sequence). CDR3 size: 15 residues. Germline trimming cut 0 bases from V and 5 bases from J; bases unmatched to any gene: 5. The CDR3 DNA follows: TGTGCCACCAGCAGAGATATCGGGGGGGCCGAGACCCAGTACTTC. Translating it yields CATSRDIGGAETQYF.

This chain uses TRBV5-4 with TRBJ2-5; 10 nucleotides match TRBD1. J lost 5 bases, V lost 5 bases, and 6 bases had no gene match. CDR1 SGHNT and CDR2 YYREEE come from the germline V gene (reference sequence). The CDR3 loop spans 14 amino acids. The CDR3 region has the DNA TGTGCCAGCAGTCCGACAGGGGGCCGGGAGACCCAGTACTTC. It yields the protein CASSPTGGRETQYF.

This clone was recorded once. This chain links TRBV18 with TRBJ1-4, with D unclear. Trimming shortened V by 5 bases and J by 6 bases, and 13 bases separated the two germline ends. The CDR3 spans 14 residues. Germline CDR1 reads KGHSH; CDR2 reads LQKENI. CDR3 sequence reads: CASSLRGKDEKLFF. CDR3 nucleotide sequence: TGTGCCAGCTCATTGCGCGGCAAAGATGAAAAACTGTTTTTT.

This clone was seen more than once but under ten times. V is TRBV3-1 (or the pseudogene TRBV3-2) and J is TRBJ2-5; 9 nucleotides agree with TRBD1. This CDR3 contains 16 residues. The V gene end was trimmed by 4 bases and the J gene end by 1 base; junction bases not matched to a gene: 7. In germline, CDR1 is LGHDT, CDR2 YNNKEL (reference sequence). The CDR3 spells CASSRTSTGGQETQYF. CDR3 nucleotides: TGTGCCAGCAGCCGCACGTCGACAGGGGGCCAAGAGACCCAGTACTTC.

The chain recombines TRBV10-3 with TRBJ1-6; 9 bases are shared with TRBD1. The junction had 6 bases not matched to a gene; V was cut back by 10 bases and J by 8 bases. CDR3 length: 13 amino acids. Germline CDR1 is ENHRY and CDR2 is SYGVKD. CDR3 amino acids: CASRQGGHSPLHF. CDR3 coding DNA: TGTGCCAGCCGACAGGGGGGGCATTCACCCCTCCACTTT.

This sequence joins TRBV14 and TRBJ2-3; D remains unclear. Germline lookup yields CDR1 SGHDN and CDR2 FVKESK. The V end was cut by 3 bases, the J end by 1 base, with 8 bases between. There are 14 residues in the CDR3. CDR3 loop: CASSQSQGTDTQYF. In DNA form, the CDR3 reads TGTGCCAGCAGCCAGTCTCAGGGCACAGATACGCAGTATTTT.

The chain combines TRBV7-2 with TRBJ1-1; perhaps TRBD1 as D (5 bases). CDR1 is SGHTA, CDR2 FQGNSA, per germline. V lost 4 bases and J lost 5, with 17 bases in between. This CDR3 is 15 amino acids long. CDR3 sequence: CASSSNFRVGTEAFF. The CDR3 DNA reads as TGTGCCAGCAGCTCGAATTTCAGGGTTGGGACTGAAGCTTTCTTT.